Below are 28 T cell receptor beta chains sequenced from a single sample in a study of T cell responses to AZD1222 COVID-19 vaccine. Clones were sequenced by immunoSEQ multiplex PCR, and TCRdb holds only the in-frame ones, with some missing. The profile covers 70,000 or so clones, with approximately 80% appearing a single time and about 12% taken by the ten largest. Sequenced here: peripheral blood, sampled on day 0 of AZD1222 vaccination. These receptors all come from an adult in good health.

The genes are TRBV14 and TRBJ2-7; D uncertain. Trimming pared 4 bases from V and 4 bases from J, leaving 17 bases between. Germline V gene lookup returns CDR1 SGHDN and CDR2 FVKESK. The CDR3 consists of 15 residues. Here the CDR3 reads CASSPPLWQPYEQYF. CDR3 DNA: TGTGCCAGCAGCCCCCCCCTTTGGCAGCCATACGAGCAGTACTTC.

The CDR3 spells CASSLGGTFSGNTIYF. CDR3 DNA: TGTGCCAGCAGTTTAGGAGGGACTTTCTCTGGAAACACCATATATTTT. This chain links TRBV28 with TRBJ1-3, with a weak D call TRBD1 (5 bases). The CDR3 has 16 residues. The germline CDR1 and CDR2 sequences are MDHEN and SYDVKM. V shed 2 bases and J shed 0 bases, with 11 bases lying between them.

The chain has TRBV19 and TRBJ1-2; 8 bases match TRBD1. From germline, CDR1 is LNHDA and CDR2 SQIVND (reference sequence). CDR3 length equals 13 residues. After removal of 4 bases from V and 7 bases from J, the junction contained 5 bases not matched to a gene. CDR3 region: CASSRTGWTGYTF. CDR3 DNA: TGTGCCAGTAGTAGGACAGGGTGGACTGGCTACACCTTC.

This chain connects TRBV5-1 to TRBJ2-1, with 8 nucleotides matching TRBD2. The germline V gene encodes CDR1 SGHRS and CDR2 YFSETQ. J lost 4 bases, V lost 0 bases, and 3 bases had no gene match. The CDR3 contains 15 residues. This CDR3 reads CASSLVLAVYNEQFF. Written as DNA, the CDR3 is TGCGCCAGCAGCTTGGTACTAGCGGTATACAATGAGCAGTTCTTC.

J is TRBJ2-1 and V is TRBV9; weak D call: TRBD2 (5 bases). This CDR3 is 15 amino acids long. Germline lookup yields CDR1 SGDLS and CDR2 YYNGEE. V dropped 0 bases and J dropped 2 bases, with 9 bases sitting between them. CDR3 residues: CASSVAGEPYNEQFF. The CDR3 DNA is TGTGCCAGCAGCGTAGCTGGGGAGCCCTACAATGAGCAGTTCTTC.

V usage is TRBV4-1 and J usage is TRBJ1-2, with D perhaps TRBD1 (5 bases). The CDR3 extends over 13 amino acids. V was shortened by 1 base and J by 4 bases, with 7 bases between the two germline ends. CDR1 MGHRA and CDR2 YSYEKL come from the germline V gene. This CDR3 reads CASSQGGIYGYTF. The CDR3 bases are TGCGCCAGCAGCCAAGGGGGCATCTATGGCTACACCTTC.

The V and J genes are TRBV18 and TRBJ1-1; possible D gene TRBD1, 5 bases. The CDR3 extends over 13 amino acids. Looked up from germline, CDR1 is KGHSH and CDR2 is LQKENI. V was cut by 0 bases and J by 3 bases, with 5 bases left in between. CDR3 loop: CASSPPGDTEAFF. The CDR3 DNA follows: TGTGCCAGCTCACCACCGGGGGACACTGAAGCTTTCTTT.

The rearrangement links TRBV30 to TRBJ1-2, with D uncertain. This CDR3 contains 12 residues. From germline, CDR1 is GTSNPN and CDR2 SVGIG (reference sequence). Trimming left V 8 bases short and J 5 bases short, with 15 bases between. CDR3 DNA sequence: TGTGCCGGAGTCCCGGGGTGGTATGGCTACACCTTC. As protein: CAGVPGWYGYTF.

V and J are TRBV11-2 and TRBJ1-5, with D perhaps TRBD1 (6 bases). CDR1 and CDR2 from the germline V gene are SGHAT and FQNNGV. There are 16 residues in the CDR3. The V gene lost 9 bases and the J gene lost 0 bases, with 18 bases spanning the gap. CDR3 amino acids: CARQGFGFNSNQPQHF. The DNA for the CDR3 is TGTGCCAGACAGGGATTCGGGTTTAATAGCAATCAGCCCCAGCATTTT.

The chain joins TRBV5-1 to TRBJ1-3; D is unresolved. Germline loops: CDR1 SGHRS, CDR2 YFSETQ. The CDR3 is 17 amino acids. The germline V and J ends were trimmed by 7 bases and 0 bases, with 20 bases remaining between them. The CDR3 protein is CASATASMGFSGNTIYF. The CDR3 DNA reads as TGCGCCAGCGCCACAGCCTCAATGGGATTCTCTGGAAACACCATATATTTT. The full variable domain, in which reference TRBV5-1 and TRBJ1-3 provide the parts outside the CDR3, is KAGVTQTPRYLIKTRGQQVTLSCSPISGHRSVSWYQQTPGQGLQFLFEYFSETQRNKGNFPGRFSGRQFSNSRSEMNVSTLELGDSALYLCASATASMGFSGNTIYFGEGSWLTVV.

This clone came up a few times. The chain joins TRBV10-3 to TRBJ2-1; no definite D call. Trimming took off 7 bases at V and 4 bases at J, with 11 bases between the two ends. Germline values: CDR1 ENHRY, CDR2 SYGVKD. The CDR3 has 13 residues. The CDR3 loop is CAITPSDYNEQFF. CDR3 nucleotide sequence: TGTGCCATCACCCCGTCCGATTACAATGAGCAGTTCTTC.

V is TRBV6-5 and J is TRBJ1-4; the D gene is possibly TRBD1 (6 bases). CDR3 size: 14 residues. Trimming shortened V by 6 bases and J by 10 bases, and 18 bases separated the two germline ends. CDR1 MNHEY and CDR2 SVGAGI come from the germline V gene. CDR3 sequence: CASRHSQGPVKLFF. CDR3 in DNA: TGTGCCAGCAGACACTCTCAGGGGCCTGTAAAACTGTTTTTT.

V gene TRBV7-6 combines with J gene TRBJ1-2; no clear D. V was clipped by 1 base and J by 3 bases, with 6 bases between them. The CDR3 has 13 residues. In germline, CDR1 is SGHVS, CDR2 FNYEAQ. CDR3 amino acids: CASSLGTDYGYTF. CDR3 in DNA: TGTGCCAGCAGCTTAGGCACGGACTATGGCTACACCTTC.

The J gene is TRBJ1-3, the V gene TRBV5-1; D possibly corresponds to TRBD1 (5 bases). Trimming removed 3 bases at V and 2 bases at J, with 18 bases between. CDR1 is SGHRS, CDR2 YFSETQ, per germline. The CDR3 covers 17 residues. The CDR3 reads CASSWGSSGSAGNTIYF. Written as DNA, the CDR3 is TGCGCCAGCAGCTGGGGTAGCTCAGGGTCTGCTGGAAACACCATATATTTT.

V and J are TRBV19 and TRBJ1-1; D is unresolved. The CDR3 is 13 residues long. V lost 3 bases and J lost 8, with 13 bases in between. Germline lookup yields CDR1 LNHDA and CDR2 SQIVND (reference sequence). This CDR3 reads CASSIFLSREAFF. The DNA for the CDR3 is TGTGCCAGTAGTATTTTTCTGTCACGGGAAGCTTTCTTT.

The chain carries TRBV5-8 and TRBJ1-4; TRBD1 matches at 9 bases. The CDR3 totals 17 residues. Germline V gives CDR1 SGHTS, CDR2 YDEGEE. With 4 bases clipped from V and 7 bases from J, the junction kept 14 bases outside the gene matches. The CDR3: CASSRGRSGTGPEKLFF. In DNA, the CDR3 is TGTGCCAGCAGCCGGGGCCGGTCCGGGACAGGGCCTGAAAAACTGTTTTTT.

The chain combines TRBV24-1 with TRBJ2-3; a weak D match, TRBD2 (6 bases). Germline CDR1 and CDR2: KGHDR and SFDVKD. The CDR3 extends over 15 amino acids. The V gene lost 2 bases and the J gene lost 1 base, with 9 bases spanning the gap. The CDR3 DNA reads as TGTGCCACCAGTGATTCGGGAGTTGGCACAGATACGCAGTATTTT. Protein product: CATSDSGVGTDTQYF.

In this sample, this clone turned up a few times. V gene TRBV6-2 or TRBV6-3 combines with J gene TRBJ1-2, with 7 bases that match TRBD1. Trimming removed 5 bases from V and 2 bases from J; junction bases left unmatched: 2. Germline V gene data show CDR1 as MNHEY and CDR2 as SVGEGT. The CDR3 extends over 13 amino acids. CDR3 DNA: TGTGCCAGCAGTGCGACAGGGAACTATGGCTACACCTTC. Protein sequence: CASSATGNYGYTF.

This chain links TRBV19 with TRBJ2-3; D ambiguous. Trimming took 3 bases from V and 8 from J, leaving 12 bases between them. CDR3 length: 13 residues. From germline, CDR1 is LNHDA and CDR2 SQIVND (reference sequence). CDR3 amino acids: CASSIGVAGTQYF. CDR3 bases: TGTGCCAGTAGTATTGGGGTAGCTGGTACGCAGTATTTT.

V is TRBV28 and J is TRBJ1-2; D is uncertain. The germline V gene has CDR1 MDHEN and CDR2 SYDVKM. This CDR3 region has 10 residues. V gave up 4 bases and J gave up 8 bases, with 5 bases separating them. The CDR3 region is CASSSQGYTF. In DNA, the CDR3 is TGTGCCAGCAGTTCCCAAGGCTACACCTTC.

The chain recombines TRBV2 with TRBJ1-3; D is possibly TRBD1 (5 bases). Between the trimmed V and J ends, which lost 3 bases and 4 bases, there was a span of 16 bases. The germline V gene has CDR1 SNHLY and CDR2 FYNNEI. This CDR3 spans 16 amino acids. The CDR3 DNA is TGTGCCAGCAGTGAGGGGCGTGCTGCCCTGGGAAACACCATATATTTT. This sequence encodes CASSEGRAALGNTIYF.

The genes are TRBV9 and TRBJ2-3, with D perhaps TRBD2 (6 bases). The CDR3 is made up of 12 amino acids. V lost 4 bases, J lost 6 bases, and 9 bases lay in between. Germline CDR1 reads SGDLS; CDR2 reads YYNGEE. This CDR3 reads CASSPREDTQYF. The CDR3 nucleotides are TGTGCCAGCAGCCCACGGGAGGATACGCAGTATTTT.

V usage is TRBV3-1 (or the pseudogene TRBV3-2) and J usage is TRBJ1-2, with 7 bases matching TRBD1. V shed 3 bases and J 3 bases; nucleotides not matched to a gene: 4. Germline-derived CDR1 and CDR2 are LGHDT and YNNKEL (reference sequence). The CDR3 is 14 residues long. The CDR3 DNA reads TGTGCCAGCAGCCATCTCACAGGGGACTATGGCTACACCTTC. Its translation: CASSHLTGDYGYTF.

The J gene is TRBJ1-2, the V gene TRBV21-1; the table gives TRBD1 as D, unverified against the DNA. TRBV21-1 is given as a pseudogene. CDR3 length: 15 residues. CDR3 nucleotides: TGTGCCAGCAGCAAAGGGGACAGGTTAGGCTATGGCTACACCTTC. The encoded protein is CASSKGDRLGYGYTF.

The chain joins TRBV9 to TRBJ1-1; D call uncertain. The V gene lost 5 bases and the J gene lost 1 base, with 9 bases spanning the gap. Per germline, CDR1 SGDLS and CDR2 YYNGEE. The CDR3 sequence is 13 residues long. As DNA, the CDR3 is TGTGCCAGCAGTAAGGGCCGGAACACTGAAGCTTTCTTT. Amino acid sequence: CASSKGRNTEAFF. Based on the CDR3 plus reference TRBV9 and TRBJ1-1, the full variable domain is DSGVTQTPKHLITATGQRVTLRCSPRSGDLSVYWYQQSLDQGLQFLIQYYNGEERAKGNILERFSAQQFPDLHSELNLSSLELGDSALYFCASSKGRNTEAFFGQGTRLTVV.

The CDR3 reads CASSYEPGTNYGYTF. The CDR3 nucleotides are TGTGCCAGCAGTTACGAACCGGGAACTAACTATGGCTACACCTTC. The chain couples TRBV6-6 to TRBJ1-2, with D hard to call. This CDR3 is 15 amino acids long. V was cut by 2 bases and J by 0 bases, with 10 bases left in between. CDR1 and CDR2 from the germline V gene are MNHNY and SVGAGI (reference sequence).

V gene TRBV28 combines with J gene TRBJ1-2; no reliable D call. This CDR3 is 15 amino acids long. The germline V and J ends were trimmed by 2 bases and 2 bases, with 12 bases remaining between them. The germline CDR1 and CDR2 sequences are MDHEN and SYDVKM. In DNA form, the CDR3 reads TGTGCCAGCAGTTTAGGCGGGCTCCTCAACTATGGCTACACCTTC. The encoded protein is CASSLGGLLNYGYTF.

In DNA, the CDR3 is TGTGCCAGCAGTTCAAAGGGATTCGGGGAGCTGTTTTTT. Translation gives CASSSKGFGELFF. This chain connects TRBV27 to TRBJ2-2; D uncertain. There are 13 residues in the CDR3. Deletions cut 4 bases from V and 7 bases from J, with 10 bases between. Germline CDR1 reads MNHEY; CDR2 reads SMNVEV (reference sequence).